The present entry profiles one T cell receptor beta chain with its context. What it binds is not known. The record originates from a study of CD8 T cells in Susac syndrome. Study-wide results and limits: Clonal expansion was absent from the CD4+ T cell repertoires in Susac syndrome. As the study acknowledged, the number of individuals who were part of its TCR sequencing and HLA analysis was relatively small.

cDNA came from approximately 0.5 to 1 ug RNA primed by random hexamers. TCRdb called the immunoSEQ multiplex PCR reads again in MiXCR, with one record for every CDR3 protein. The sample holds some 240,000 distinct CDR3 sequences, about 95% seen once. TCR beta sequencing was performed on blood CD8+ and CD4+ T cells. TEMRA cells were enriched by FACS, while CD8+ and CD4+ T cells were obtained through a negative isolation that was performed magnetically. The source is a human donor with Susac syndrome. The specimen sequenced was CD4+ T cells from PBMCs.

CDR3 in amino acids: CASSPREANTGELFF. Here the CDR3 DNA reads TGTGCCAGCAGCCCCAGGGAGGCGAACACCGGGGAGCTGTTTTTT. This sequence joins TRBV7-9 and TRBJ2-2; the D gene is possibly TRBD2 (6 bases). V was trimmed by 5 bases and J by 0 bases, leaving 10 bases between them. Per germline, CDR1 SEHNR and CDR2 FQNEAQ (reference sequence). This CDR3 comprises 15 residues.